This TCR beta chain was captured by sequencing in a study of blood T cell repertoires in COVID-19. Turning to the study itself: Sites in the United States, Italy and Spain provided acute and convalescent COVID-19 samples.

Participant ages covered about 18 to 89 years across about two dozen US areas. Participants were placed into cohorts based on the clinical history they reported. Two negative PCRs, clearance, or symptom resolution had been documented for recovered Cohort 3 donors. V lost 3 bases to trimming and J lost 8 bases; unmatched junction nucleotides: 10. CDR1 is KGHSH and CDR2 is LQKENI in the germline V gene. CDR3 length equals 15 residues. TCRdb keeps only in-frame clones here, not all; method: immunoSEQ multiplex PCR. Here the sample spans 290,000 or so clones, about 89% being singletons. The clonotype comes from a woman aged 18-29 years who had recovered from COVID-19. The rearrangement links TRBV18 to TRBJ1-2, with 9 bases aligning to TRBD1. The material sequenced was PBMCs or T cells enriched from blood (not recorded which). CDR3 amino acids: CASSPQGQGFLGYTF. The CDR3 bases are TGTGCCAGCTCACCGCAGGGACAGGGCTTCTTAGGCTACACCTTC.